These T cell receptor beta chains were read from a single sample in a study of CD8 T cells in Susac syndrome. TCRdb re-called the immunoSEQ multiplex PCR reads with MiXCR, one entry per CDR3 protein. The sample consists of more than 150,000 distinct CDR3 sequences, around 95% of them appearing once. The sequenced material came from CD4+ T cells from PBMCs. Receptors originate from a human donor with Susac syndrome. Both conserved end residues are part of each CDR3. The D gene is left open where the match is weak. For some rows the clone size is stated as once, few or many, or as a class when expanded; others skip it.

- | TRBJ1-1 | TRBV20-1 | - | TGCAGTGCTTGGAGAAAAAACACTGAAGCTTTCTTT | CSAWRKNTEAFF
- | TRBJ2-3 | TRBV7-2 | - | TGTGCCAGCGGCGGTCGTTTGGGAGATACGCAGTATTTT | CASGGRLGDTQYF
- | TRBJ1-2 | TRBV12-3/TRBV12-4 | - | TGTGCCAGCAATCGACCTCGGGGATACGACTATGGCTACACCTTC | CASNRPRGYDYGYTF
- | TRBJ1-2 | TRBV7-2 | - | TGTGCCAGCAGCCCCGCGGCGCAGGCCCTTGGCTATGGCTACACCTTC | CASSPAAQALGYGYTF
TRBD1 | TRBJ2-1 | TRBV20-1 | - | TGCAGTGCTGCGACGGACAGGGGAAGGGTAGTGGGAGATGAGCAGTTCTTC | CSAATDRGRVVGDEQFF
TRBD2 | TRBJ2-2 | TRBV5-1 | - | TGCGCCAGCAGTCCGAGGACTAGCGGGAACACCGGGGAGCTGTTTTTT | CASSPRTSGNTGELFF
- | TRBJ1-2 | TRBV29-1 | - | TGCAGCCCTCGGCCTCTAAATGGCTACACCTTC | CSPRPLNGYTF
- | TRBJ2-6 | TRBV4-1 | - | TGCGCCAGCAGCCAAGGGGCACCTGGGGCCAACGTCCTGACTTTC | CASSQGAPGANVLTF
- | TRBJ1-6 | TRBV4-1 | - | TGCGCCAGCAGCCAAGAGTCCGTAAGGGGTTTTGAATCACCCCTCCACTTT | CASSQESVRGFESPLHF
- | TRBJ2-1 | TRBV29-1 | - | TGCAGCGTTGAGCCGCTCAGCAATGAGCAGTTCTTC | CSVEPLSNEQFF
- | TRBJ1-1 | TRBV11-2 | - | TGTGCCAGCAGCTTAGTCCGGGCAGGGTACACTGAAGCTTTCTTT | CASSLVRAGYTEAFF
- | TRBJ2-5 | TRBV12-3/TRBV12-4 | - | TGTGCCAGCAGCCGTCAGCAGTCGGGTACCCAGTACTTC | CASSRQQSGTQYF
- | TRBJ1-2 | TRBV30 | once | TGTGCCTGGAGTGTAGGACTGAACTATGGCTACACCTTC | CAWSVGLNYGYTF
TRBD2 | TRBJ2-2 | TRBV5-1 | - | TGCGCCAGCAGCTCCTCCGGGACTAGATCCGGGGAGCTGTTTTTT | CASSSSGTRSGELFF
- | TRBJ1-5 | TRBV2 | - | TGTGCCAGCAGGTCCTACGATAGCAATCAGCCCCAGCATTTT | CASRSYDSNQPQHF
- | TRBJ2-2 | TRBV15 | - | TGTGCCACCAGCCGAGGGGGTACCGGGGAGCTGTTTTTT | CATSRGGTGELFF
TRBD2 | TRBJ2-5 | TRBV3-1 | once | TGTGCCAGCTCTTTTGGACTAGCGGGGATTGGGACCAGCCAAGAGACCCAGTACTTC | CASSFGLAGIGTSQETQYF
- | TRBJ1-1 | TRBV30 | - | TGTGCCTGGAGTGTCGGCAGGCTAAGCACTGAAGCTTTCTTT | CAWSVGRLSTEAFF
- | TRBJ1-1 | TRBV30 | - | TGTGCCTGGAGTGCTAATCGCCGAGACACTGAAGCTTTCTTT | CAWSANRRDTEAFF
- | TRBJ2-5 | TRBV7-2 | - | TGTGCCAGCAGCCGTAGAACGGGGCCCAAGACCCAGTACTTC | CASSRRTGPKTQYF
- | TRBJ1-5 | TRBV28 | - | TGTGCCAGCGGACGGGCGGAGCGGACCCAGCATTTT | CASGRAERTQHF
- | TRBJ1-1 | TRBV5-6 | - | TGTGCCAGCAGCTTGAGTTCTGAAGCTTTCTTT | CASSLSSEAFF
TRBD2 | TRBJ2-1 | TRBV20-1 | - | TGCAGTGCTAGGCGACTAGCGGGAGGGGTTGAGCAGTTCTTC | CSARRLAGGVEQFF
- | TRBJ1-6 | TRBV6-5 | once | TGTGCCAGCAGTTACTCGGGGGGGAACTCCTATAATTCACCCCTCCACTTT | CASSYSGGNSYNSPLHF
- | TRBJ2-7 | TRBV9 | - | TGTGCCAGCAGCGCCCGCGGTACCTCCTACGAGCAGTACTTC | CASSARGTSYEQYF
- | TRBJ1-1 | TRBV12-3/TRBV12-4 | few | TGTGCCAGCAGTCCCGGACCGAACACTGAAGCTTTCTTT | CASSPGPNTEAFF
- | TRBJ1-1 | TRBV29-1 | - | TGCAGCGTTGATGATGGGGGGAAAAACACTGAAGCTTTCTTT | CSVDDGGKNTEAFF
- | TRBJ2-3 | TRBV30 | - | TGTGCCTGGAGTTCACCTAGGGGGTCGACAGATACGCAGTATTTT | CAWSSPRGSTDTQYF
- | TRBJ2-2 | TRBV2 | - | TGTGCCAGCAGTGGCAGGGTCATAGACACCGGGGAGCTGTTTTTT | CASSGRVIDTGELFF
TRBD1 | TRBJ1-2 | TRBV18 | - | TGTGCCAGCTCACCTACAGGGGGGCACTATGGCTACACCTTC | CASSPTGGHYGYTF
TRBD2 | TRBJ2-5 | TRBV4-3 | - | TGCGCCAGCAGCCACACGAGCGGGGGGGGAACAGAGACCCAGTACTTC | CASSHTSGGGTETQYF
TRBD2 | TRBJ2-1 | TRBV29-1 | - | TGCAGCACCGGACTAGCGGGAGACGAGCAGTTCTTC | CSTGLAGDEQFF
- | TRBJ2-7 | TRBV7-2 | few | TGTGCCAGCAGCCTACAGGGTAGCCACGAGCAGTACTTC | CASSLQGSHEQYF
- | TRBJ1-3 | TRBV15 | - | TGTGCCACCAGCAGCGCACGAAACACCATATATTTT | CATSSARNTIYF
- | TRBJ2-3 | TRBV5-4 | - | TGTGCCAGCAGCTTGGACTATTCAGATACGCAGTATTTT | CASSLDYSDTQYF
TRBD2 | TRBJ2-1 | TRBV5-1 | once | TGCGCCAGCAGCCCCACTAGCGGGAGGGCCAGAATCAGAGAGCAGTTCTTC | CASSPTSGRARIREQFF
- | TRBJ1-1 | TRBV12-3/TRBV12-4 | once | TGTGCCAGCAGGGCCTCCGGAGGGTCCCTAGAAGCTTTCTTT | CASRASGGSLEAFF
- | TRBJ1-1 | TRBV20-1 | - | TGCAGTGCTAAAGGGGGTTGGGTGAACACTGAAGCTTTCTTT | CSAKGGWVNTEAFF
TRBD1 | TRBJ1-6 | TRBV7-3 | - | TGTGCCAGCAGCCTTTCCGGGACAGGGAGTTCCCCCCTCCACTTT | CASSLSGTGSSPLHF
- | TRBJ1-2 | TRBV15 | once | TGTGCCACCAGCAGAGGCGCAGGACCCAATTATGGCTACACCTTC | CATSRGAGPNYGYTF
- | TRBJ2-3 | TRBV29-1 | once | TGCAGCGGAAGCCTCACAGATACGCAGTATTTT | CSGSLTDTQYF
TRBD2 | TRBJ2-1 | TRBV6-5 | - | TGTGCCAGCAGTTATCGGCGGGGGGGGAGCTATGAGCAGTTCTTC | CASSYRRGGSYEQFF
TRBD1 | TRBJ1-5 | TRBV29-1 | - | TGCAGCGTTGCCCTGGACAGGGTCCAGCCCCAGCATTTT | CSVALDRVQPQHF
- | TRBJ2-5 | TRBV2 | - | TGTGCCAGCCGGAGGGACCAAGAGACCCAGTACTTC | CASRRDQETQYF